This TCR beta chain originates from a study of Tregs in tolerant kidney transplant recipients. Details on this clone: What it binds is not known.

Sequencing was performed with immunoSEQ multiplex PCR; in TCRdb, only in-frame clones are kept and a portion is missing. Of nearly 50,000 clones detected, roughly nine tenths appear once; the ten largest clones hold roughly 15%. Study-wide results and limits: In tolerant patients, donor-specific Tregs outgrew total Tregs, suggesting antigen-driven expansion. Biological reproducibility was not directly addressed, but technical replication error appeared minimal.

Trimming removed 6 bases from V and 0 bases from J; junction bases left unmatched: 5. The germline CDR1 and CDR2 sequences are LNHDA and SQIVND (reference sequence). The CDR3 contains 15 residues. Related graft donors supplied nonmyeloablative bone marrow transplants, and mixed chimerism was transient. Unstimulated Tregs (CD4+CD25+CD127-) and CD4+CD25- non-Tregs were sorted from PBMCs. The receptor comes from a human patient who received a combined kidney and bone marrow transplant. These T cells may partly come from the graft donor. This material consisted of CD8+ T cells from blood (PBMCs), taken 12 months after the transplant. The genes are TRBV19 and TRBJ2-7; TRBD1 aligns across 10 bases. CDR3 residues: CASSVGQGSSYEQYF. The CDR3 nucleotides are TGTGCCAGTAGCGTGGGACAGGGGAGCTCCTACGAGCAGTACTTC.